This T cell receptor (beta chain) was sequenced for a study of sequential checkpoint blockade in melanoma. The germline V gene has CDR1 LNHDA and CDR2 SQIVND (reference sequence). This CDR3 is built from 15 residues. V was pared by 6 bases and J by 7 bases, with 8 bases of the junction left unmatched. Clones were sequenced by immunoSEQ multiplex PCR, and TCRdb holds only the in-frame ones, with some missing. The top ten hold about 1.6% of the sample, which has tens of thousands of clones, 30% to 40% seen once. The sample's treatment: randomized to nivolumab then ipilimumab (arm A) or the reverse (arm B).

Source: tumor tissue (inferred from file names), taken from a patient given nivolumab and ipilimumab in sequence. This sequence originates from a human donor with melanoma. The genes are TRBV19 and TRBJ2-4, with TRBD2 identical over 11 bases. The CDR3 coding sequence is TGTGCCAGTAGGGATAGCGGGAGGGATGGGAACATTCAGTACTTC. Translated, it gives CASRDSGRDGNIQYF.